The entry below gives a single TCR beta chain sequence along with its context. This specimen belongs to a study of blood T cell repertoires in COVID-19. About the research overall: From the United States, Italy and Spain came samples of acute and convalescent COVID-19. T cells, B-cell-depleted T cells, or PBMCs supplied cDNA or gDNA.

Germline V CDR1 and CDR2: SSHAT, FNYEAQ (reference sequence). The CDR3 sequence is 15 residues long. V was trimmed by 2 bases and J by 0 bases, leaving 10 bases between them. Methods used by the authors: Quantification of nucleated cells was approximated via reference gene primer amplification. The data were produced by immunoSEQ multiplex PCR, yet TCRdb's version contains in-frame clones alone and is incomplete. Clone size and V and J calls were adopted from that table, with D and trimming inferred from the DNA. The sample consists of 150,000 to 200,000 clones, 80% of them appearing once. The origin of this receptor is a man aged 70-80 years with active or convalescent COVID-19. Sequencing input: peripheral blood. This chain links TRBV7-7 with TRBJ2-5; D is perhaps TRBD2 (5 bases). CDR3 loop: CASSLRFGNQETQYF. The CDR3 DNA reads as TGTGCCAGCAGCTTAAGATTCGGGAACCAAGAGACCCAGTACTTC.